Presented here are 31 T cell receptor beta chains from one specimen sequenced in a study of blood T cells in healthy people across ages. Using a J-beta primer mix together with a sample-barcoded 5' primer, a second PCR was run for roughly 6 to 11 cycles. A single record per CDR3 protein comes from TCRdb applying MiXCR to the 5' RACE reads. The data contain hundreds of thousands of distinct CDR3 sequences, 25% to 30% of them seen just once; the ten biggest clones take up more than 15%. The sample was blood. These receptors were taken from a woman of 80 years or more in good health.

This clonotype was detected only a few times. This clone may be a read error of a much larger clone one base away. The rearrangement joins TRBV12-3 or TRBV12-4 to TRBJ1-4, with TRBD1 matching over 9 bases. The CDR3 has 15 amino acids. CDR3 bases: TGTGCCAGCAGTTTTACAGGGGGCGCAAAGGAAAAACGGTTTTTT. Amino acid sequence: CASSFTGGAKEKRFF.

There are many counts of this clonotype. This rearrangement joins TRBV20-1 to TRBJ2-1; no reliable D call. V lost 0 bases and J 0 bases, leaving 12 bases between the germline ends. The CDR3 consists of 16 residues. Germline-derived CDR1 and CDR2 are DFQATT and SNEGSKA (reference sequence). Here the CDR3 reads CSARDSARSSYNEQFF. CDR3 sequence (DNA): TGCAGTGCTAGAGATTCGGCCAGGAGCTCCTACAATGAGCAGTTCTTC.

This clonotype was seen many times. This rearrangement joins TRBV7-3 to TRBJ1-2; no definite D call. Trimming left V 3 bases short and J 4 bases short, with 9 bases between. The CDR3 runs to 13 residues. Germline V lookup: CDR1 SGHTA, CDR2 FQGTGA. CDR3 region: CASSFGAGYGYTF. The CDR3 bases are TGTGCCAGCAGCTTCGGTGCTGGCTATGGCTACACCTTC.

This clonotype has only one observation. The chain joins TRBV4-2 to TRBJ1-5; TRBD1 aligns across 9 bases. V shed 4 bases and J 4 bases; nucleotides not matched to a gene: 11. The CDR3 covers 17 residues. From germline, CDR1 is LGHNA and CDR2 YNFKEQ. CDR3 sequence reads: CASSPRPLGQGNQPQHF. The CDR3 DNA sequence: TGTGCCAGCAGCCCACGCCCTCTGGGACAGGGAAATCAGCCCCAGCATTTT.

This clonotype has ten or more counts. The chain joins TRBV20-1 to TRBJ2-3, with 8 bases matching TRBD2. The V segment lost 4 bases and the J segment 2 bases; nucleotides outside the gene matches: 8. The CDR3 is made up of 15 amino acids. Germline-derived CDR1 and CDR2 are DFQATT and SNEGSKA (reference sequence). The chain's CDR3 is CSATRGSGNTDTQYF. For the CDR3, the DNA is TGCAGTGCTACCCGGGGTAGCGGGAACACAGATACGCAGTATTTT.

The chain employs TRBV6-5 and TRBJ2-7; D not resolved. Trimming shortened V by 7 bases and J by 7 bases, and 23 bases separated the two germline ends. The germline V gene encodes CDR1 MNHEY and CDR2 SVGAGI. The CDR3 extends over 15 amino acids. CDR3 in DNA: TGTGCCAGCACCCTGCTAATGAGGAAGTCCAGTGAGCAGTACTTC. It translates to CASTLLMRKSSEQYF.

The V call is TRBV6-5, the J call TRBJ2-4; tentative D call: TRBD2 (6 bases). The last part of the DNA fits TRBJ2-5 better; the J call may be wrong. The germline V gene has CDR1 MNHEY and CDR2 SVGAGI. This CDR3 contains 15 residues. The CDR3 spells CASSSGRAGGETQYF. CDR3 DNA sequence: TGTGCCAGCAGTTCCGGCAGGGCTGGAGGGGAGACCCAGTACTTC.

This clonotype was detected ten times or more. The CDR3 DNA reads as TGCAGTGCTAGACCGACCTTACCGGGACAGGGGAGGGGGGCAGATACGCAGTATTTT. Translating it yields CSARPTLPGQGRGADTQYF. The chain is built from TRBV20-1 and TRBJ2-3, with TRBD1 matching 10 bases. The CDR3 length is 19 residues. Germline trimming cut 2 bases from V and 4 bases from J; bases unmatched to any gene: 18. CDR1 and CDR2 (germline): DFQATT, SNEGSKA (reference sequence).

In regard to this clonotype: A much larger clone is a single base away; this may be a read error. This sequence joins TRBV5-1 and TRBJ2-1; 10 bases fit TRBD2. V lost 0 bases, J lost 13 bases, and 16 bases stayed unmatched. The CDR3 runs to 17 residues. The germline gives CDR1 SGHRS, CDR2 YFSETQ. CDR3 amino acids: CASSLAGLAGAQETQFF. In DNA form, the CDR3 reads TGCGCCAGCAGCTTGGCCGGGCTAGCGGGGGCACAAGAGACCCAGTTCTTC.

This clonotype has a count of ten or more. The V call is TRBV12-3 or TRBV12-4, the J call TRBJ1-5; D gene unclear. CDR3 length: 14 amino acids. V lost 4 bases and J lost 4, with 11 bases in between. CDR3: CASSYSGDNQPQHF. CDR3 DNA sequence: TGTGCCAGCAGTTACTCCGGGGATAATCAGCCCCAGCATTTT.

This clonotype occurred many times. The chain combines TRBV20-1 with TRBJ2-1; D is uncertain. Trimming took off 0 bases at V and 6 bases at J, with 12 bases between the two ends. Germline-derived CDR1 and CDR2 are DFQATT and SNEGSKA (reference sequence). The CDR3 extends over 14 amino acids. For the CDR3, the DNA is TGCAGTGCTAGAGATCCTAGGTCATTCAATGAGCAGTTCTTC. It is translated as CSARDPRSFNEQFF.

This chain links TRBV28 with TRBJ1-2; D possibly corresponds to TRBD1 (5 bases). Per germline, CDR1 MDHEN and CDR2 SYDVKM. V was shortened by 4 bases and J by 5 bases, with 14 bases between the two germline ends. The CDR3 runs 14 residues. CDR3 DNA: TGTGCCAGCAGTTGTGCAGGGTATTGGTATGGCTACACCTTC. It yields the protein CASSCAGYWYGYTF.

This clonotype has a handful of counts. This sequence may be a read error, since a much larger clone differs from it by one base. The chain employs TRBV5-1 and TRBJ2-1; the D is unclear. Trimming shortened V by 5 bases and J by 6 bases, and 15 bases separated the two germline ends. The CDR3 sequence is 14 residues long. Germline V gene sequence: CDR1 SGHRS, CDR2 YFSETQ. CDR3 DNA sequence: TGCGCCAGCAGTCTAGACGGAATCCGCAATGAGCAGTTCTTC. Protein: CASSLDGIRNEQFF.

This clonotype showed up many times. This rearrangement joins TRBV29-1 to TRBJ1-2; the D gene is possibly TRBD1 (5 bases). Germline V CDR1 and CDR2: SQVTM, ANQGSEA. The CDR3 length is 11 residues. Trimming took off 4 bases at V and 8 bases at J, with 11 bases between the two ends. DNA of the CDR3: TGCAGCGTTGGGGGGGTATTGGGCTACACCTTC. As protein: CSVGGVLGYTF.

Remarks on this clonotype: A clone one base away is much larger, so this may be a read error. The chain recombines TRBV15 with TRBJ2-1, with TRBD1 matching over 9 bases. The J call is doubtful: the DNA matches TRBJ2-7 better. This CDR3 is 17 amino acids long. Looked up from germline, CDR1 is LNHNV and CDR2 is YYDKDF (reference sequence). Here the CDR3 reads CATSSPTGGTPYNEQYF. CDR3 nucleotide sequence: TGTGCCACCAGCAGTCCAACAGGGGGCACCCCCTACAATGAGCAGTACTTC.

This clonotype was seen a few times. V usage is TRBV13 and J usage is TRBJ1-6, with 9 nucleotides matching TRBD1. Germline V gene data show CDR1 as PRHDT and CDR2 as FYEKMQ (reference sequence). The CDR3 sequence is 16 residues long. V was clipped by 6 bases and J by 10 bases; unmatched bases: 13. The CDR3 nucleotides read TGTGCCAGCAGACGACAGGGGGGAAGGATAGGATCACCCCTCCACTTT. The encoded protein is CASRRQGGRIGSPLHF.

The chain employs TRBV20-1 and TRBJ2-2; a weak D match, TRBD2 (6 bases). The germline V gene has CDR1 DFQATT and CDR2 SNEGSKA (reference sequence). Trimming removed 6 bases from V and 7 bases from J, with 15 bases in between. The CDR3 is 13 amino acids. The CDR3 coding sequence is TGCAGTGCCCTGGGACTTGCCGTCGGGGAGCTGTTTTTT. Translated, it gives CSALGLAVGELFF.

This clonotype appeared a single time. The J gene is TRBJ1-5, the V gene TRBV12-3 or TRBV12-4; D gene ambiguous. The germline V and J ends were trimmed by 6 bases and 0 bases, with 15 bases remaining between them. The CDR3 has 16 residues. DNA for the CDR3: TGTGCCAGCAGCCCCGCGGCCCTAAATAGCAATCAGCCCCAGCATTTT. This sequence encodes CASSPAALNSNQPQHF.

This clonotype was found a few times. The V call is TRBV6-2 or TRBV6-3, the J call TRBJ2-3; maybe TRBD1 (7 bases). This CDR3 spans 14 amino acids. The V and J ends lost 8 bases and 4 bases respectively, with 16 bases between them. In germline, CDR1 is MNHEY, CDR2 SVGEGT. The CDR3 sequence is CASRRRGESDTQYF. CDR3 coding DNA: TGTGCCAGCCGTCGCAGGGGGGAGTCAGATACGCAGTATTTT.

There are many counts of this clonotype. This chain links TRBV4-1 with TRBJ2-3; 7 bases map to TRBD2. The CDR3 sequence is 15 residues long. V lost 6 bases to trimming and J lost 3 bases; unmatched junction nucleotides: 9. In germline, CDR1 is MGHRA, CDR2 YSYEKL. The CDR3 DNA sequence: TGCGCCAGCAGTCAATCCGGACTAGTTACAGATACGCAGTATTTT. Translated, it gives CASSQSGLVTDTQYF.

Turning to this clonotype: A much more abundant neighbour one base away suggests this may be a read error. Here the CDR3 reads CATSESEGLYNEQFF. In nucleotides, the CDR3 is TGTGCCACCAGTGAGAGCGAGGGACTTTACAATGAGCAGTTCTTC. The chain recombines TRBV24-1 with TRBJ2-1; TRBD2 might be the D (6 bases). Germline V CDR1 and CDR2: KGHDR, SFDVKD. This CDR3 is 15 amino acids long. V lost 4 bases, J lost 4 bases, and 13 bases lay in between.

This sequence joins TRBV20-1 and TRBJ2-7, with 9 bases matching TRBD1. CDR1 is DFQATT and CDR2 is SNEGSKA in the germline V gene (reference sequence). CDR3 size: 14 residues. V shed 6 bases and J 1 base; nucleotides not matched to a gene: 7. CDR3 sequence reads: CSAGSGTGSYEQYF. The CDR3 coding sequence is TGCAGTGCGGGCTCCGGGACAGGGTCCTACGAGCAGTACTTC.

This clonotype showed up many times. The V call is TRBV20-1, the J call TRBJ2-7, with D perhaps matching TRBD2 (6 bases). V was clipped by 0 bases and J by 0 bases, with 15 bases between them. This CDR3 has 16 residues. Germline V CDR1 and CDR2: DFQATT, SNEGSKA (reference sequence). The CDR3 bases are TGCAGTGCTAGAGATCGCGAGCGGGTGATCTCCTACGAGCAGTACTTC. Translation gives CSARDRERVISYEQYF.

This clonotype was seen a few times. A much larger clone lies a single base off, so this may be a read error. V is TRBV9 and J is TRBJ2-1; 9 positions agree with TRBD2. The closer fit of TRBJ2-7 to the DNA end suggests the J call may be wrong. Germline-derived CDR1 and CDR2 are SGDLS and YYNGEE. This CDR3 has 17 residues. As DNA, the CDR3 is TGTGCCAGCACCGATCCCCAGAGCGGGGGGTCCTACAATGAGCAGTACTTC. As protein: CASTDPQSGGSYNEQYF.

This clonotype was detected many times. This chain's CDR3 is CASSRQKRGVPNEQFF. In DNA form, the CDR3 reads TGTGCCAGCAGTCGCCAAAAGCGGGGGGTTCCCAATGAGCAGTTCTTC. This chain links TRBV6-5 with TRBJ2-1; TRBD2 matches at 9 bases. This CDR3 has 16 residues. CDR1 is MNHEY, CDR2 SVGAGI, per germline. V trimming: 5 bases; J trimming: 6 bases; junction bases outside the gene matches: 11.

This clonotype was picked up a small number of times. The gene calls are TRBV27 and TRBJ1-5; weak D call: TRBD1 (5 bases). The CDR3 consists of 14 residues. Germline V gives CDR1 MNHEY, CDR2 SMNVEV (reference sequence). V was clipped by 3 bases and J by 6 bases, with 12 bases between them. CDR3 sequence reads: CASSFGQGIQPQHF. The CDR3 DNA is TGTGCCAGCAGTTTCGGTCAGGGAATTCAGCCCCAGCATTTT.

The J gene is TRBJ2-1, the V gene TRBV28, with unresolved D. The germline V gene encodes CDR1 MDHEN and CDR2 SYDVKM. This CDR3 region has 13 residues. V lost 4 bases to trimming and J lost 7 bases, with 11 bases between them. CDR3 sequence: CASSYPMGNEQFF. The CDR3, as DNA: TGTGCCAGCAGTTACCCGATGGGAAATGAGCAGTTCTTC.

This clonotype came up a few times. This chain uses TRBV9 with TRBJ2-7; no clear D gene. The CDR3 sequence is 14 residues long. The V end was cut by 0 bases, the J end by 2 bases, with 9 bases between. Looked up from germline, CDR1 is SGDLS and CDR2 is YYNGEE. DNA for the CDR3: TGTGCCAGCAGCGTAGCCCCTACAACCTACGAGCAGTACTTC. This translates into CASSVAPTTYEQYF.

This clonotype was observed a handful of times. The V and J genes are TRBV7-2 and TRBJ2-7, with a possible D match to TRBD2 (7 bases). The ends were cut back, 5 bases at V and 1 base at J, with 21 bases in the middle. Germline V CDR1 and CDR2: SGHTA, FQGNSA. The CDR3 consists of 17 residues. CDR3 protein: CASSPLWGGRGSYEQYF. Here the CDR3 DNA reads TGTGCCAGCAGCCCCCTTTGGGGGGGGCGCGGATCCTACGAGCAGTACTTC.

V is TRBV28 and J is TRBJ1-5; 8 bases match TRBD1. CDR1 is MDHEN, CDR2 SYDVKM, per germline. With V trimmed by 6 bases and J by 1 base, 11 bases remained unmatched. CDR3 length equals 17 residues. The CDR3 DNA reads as TGTGCCAGCAGCTACGCTCAGGGGGCCAGGAGCAATCAGCCCCAGCATTTT. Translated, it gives CASSYAQGARSNQPQHF.

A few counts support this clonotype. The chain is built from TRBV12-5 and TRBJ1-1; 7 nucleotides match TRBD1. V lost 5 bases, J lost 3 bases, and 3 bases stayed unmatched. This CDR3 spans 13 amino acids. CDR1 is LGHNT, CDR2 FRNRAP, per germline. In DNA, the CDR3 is TGTGCTAGTGGTCCGGGGACAGACACTGAAGCTTTCTTT. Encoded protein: CASGPGTDTEAFF.